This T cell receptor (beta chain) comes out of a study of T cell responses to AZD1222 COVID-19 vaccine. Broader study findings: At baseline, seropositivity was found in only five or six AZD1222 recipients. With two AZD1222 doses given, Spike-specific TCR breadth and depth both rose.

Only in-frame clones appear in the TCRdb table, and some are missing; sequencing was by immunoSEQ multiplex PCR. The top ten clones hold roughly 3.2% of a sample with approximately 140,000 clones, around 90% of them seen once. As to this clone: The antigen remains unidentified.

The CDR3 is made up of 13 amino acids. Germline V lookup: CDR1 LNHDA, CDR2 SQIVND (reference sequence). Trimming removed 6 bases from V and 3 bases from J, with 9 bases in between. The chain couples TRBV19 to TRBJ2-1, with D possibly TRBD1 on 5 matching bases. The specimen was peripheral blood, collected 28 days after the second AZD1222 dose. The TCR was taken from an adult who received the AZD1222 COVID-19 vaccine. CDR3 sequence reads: CASRKTDYNEQFF. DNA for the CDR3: TGTGCCAGTAGGAAGACAGACTACAATGAGCAGTTCTTC. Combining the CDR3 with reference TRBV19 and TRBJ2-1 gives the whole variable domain DGGITQSPKYLFRKEGQNVTLSCEQNLNHDAMYWYRQDPGQGLRLIYYSQIVNDFQKGDIAEGYSVSREKKESFPLTVTSAQKNPTAFYLCASRKTDYNEQFFGPGTRLTVL.